A selection of T cell receptor beta chains follows, all from one sample in a study of blood T cells in healthy people across ages. TCRdb processed the 5' RACE reads anew with MiXCR; each CDR3 protein has one entry. The data show over 600,000 distinct CDR3 sequences, roughly 21% seen once. Sequencing input: blood. All receptors derive from a man aged 65 to 85 in good health. Both conserved end residues are part of each CDR3. The D gene is left open where the match is weak. Rows may omit the clone size; those that give it use once, few, many or a size class.

CDR3 length	clone size	V gene	J gene	D gene	CDR3 DNA	CDR3 protein
13	once	TRBV28	TRBJ1-2	TRBD1	TGTGCCAGCAGATCCGGACAGGGAACTGGCTACACCTTC	CASRSGQGTGYTF
17	NA	TRBV18	TRBJ1-1	NA	TGTGCCAGCTCACCACTCTCGCAGGGTGGGGAGAACACTGAAGCTTTCTTT	CASSPLSQGGENTEAFF
18	NA	TRBV3-1	TRBJ2-3	TRBD2	TGTGCCAGCAGCCAAGAAGGTCCGAAAGGGACTAGGTTGGATACGCAGTATTTT	CASSQEGPKGTRLDTQYF
13	many	TRBV4-1	TRBJ2-7	NA	TGCGCCAGCAGCCAGGCGAGCTCCTACGAGCAGTACTTC	CASSQASSYEQYF
17	NA	TRBV14	TRBJ2-5	TRBD1	TGTGCCAGCAGCCAAGATCAGGGGACAGGGGGCGTAAAGACCCAGTACTTC	CASSQDQGTGGVKTQYF
15	few	TRBV18	TRBJ2-7	NA	TGTGCCAGCTCACCAGGGCTGGAGACACTCTACGAGCAGTACTTC	CASSPGLETLYEQYF
13	many	TRBV18	TRBJ2-7	NA	TGTGCCAGCTCACCATCCGGGGGCTACGAGCAGTACTTC	CASSPSGGYEQYF
15	NA	TRBV3-1	TRBJ2-3	NA	TGTGCCAGCAGCGGGACACCCTCCAACACAGATACGCAGTATTTT	CASSGTPSNTDTQYF
16	NA	TRBV14	TRBJ2-1	TRBD2	TGTGCCATCGAGACGGAGCGGGAGGGCTTTTACAATGAGCAGTTCTTC	CAIETEREGFYNEQFF
15	NA	TRBV27	TRBJ1-2	TRBD1	TGTGCCAGCAGTTTACGACAGGGGGCGGGGTATGGCTACACCTTC	CASSLRQGAGYGYTF
15	NA	TRBV5-1	TRBJ2-7	NA	TGCGCCAGCAATGGGGGAAATGGGAGCTCCTACGAGCAGTACTTC	CASNGGNGSSYEQYF